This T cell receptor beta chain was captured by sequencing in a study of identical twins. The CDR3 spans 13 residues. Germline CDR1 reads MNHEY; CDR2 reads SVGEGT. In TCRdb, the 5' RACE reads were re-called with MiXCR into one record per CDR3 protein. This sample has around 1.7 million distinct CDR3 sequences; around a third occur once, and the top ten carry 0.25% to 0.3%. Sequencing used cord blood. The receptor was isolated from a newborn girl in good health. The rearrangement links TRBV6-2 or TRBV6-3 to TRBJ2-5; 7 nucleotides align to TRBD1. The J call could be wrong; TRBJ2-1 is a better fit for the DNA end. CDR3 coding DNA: TGTGCCAGCAGAAGGACAGGCCAAGAGACCCAGTTCTTC. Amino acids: CASRRTGQETQFF.